This is a list of T cell receptor beta chains from one sample in a study of blood T cell repertoires in COVID-19. Sequencing was performed with immunoSEQ multiplex PCR; in TCRdb, only in-frame clones are kept and a portion is missing. The sample gives approximately 67,000 clones, approximately 90% of which show up once; roughly 5% is in the top ten. Sequencing was done on a sample of peripheral blood. Receptors originate from an older woman with active COVID-19. Both conserved end residues are part of each CDR3. D genes are given only for firm matches. Clone size is stated in some rows and not others, as once, few, many or a class when expanded.

>TRBJ2-5|TRBV3-1/TRBV3-2|.|.
TGTGCCAGCAGCCAACCGCTAGCAGACCAAGAGACCCAGTACTTC
CASSQPLADQETQYF
>TRBJ2-1|TRBV28|.|once
TGCGCCAGCAGTCCACTTTCCCGGGATCCCTCCTACAATGAGCAGTTCTTC
CASSPLSRDPSYNEQFF
>TRBJ2-7|TRBV28|TRBD1|.
TGTGCCAGCGCCGGGACAGGGCTCTCCTACGAGCAGTACTTC
CASAGTGLSYEQYF
>TRBJ2-2|TRBV5-4|TRBD2|.
TGTGCCAGCAGCGTGGGACTAGCGATCGGGGAGCTGTTTTTT
CASSVGLAIGELFF
>TRBJ1-1|TRBV6-4|TRBD1|.
TGTGCCAGCAGTGACTCGAGGGGACAGGGGAACACTGAAGCTTTCTTT
CASSDSRGQGNTEAFF
>TRBJ2-5|TRBV9|.|.
TGTGCCAGCAGCGTAGGTTCGGGATGGGTAGACGAGACCCAGTACTTC
CASSVGSGWVDETQYF
>TRBJ2-3|TRBV18|.|.
TGTGCCAGCTCACCTACAATGACGCAGTATTTT
CASSPTMTQYF
>TRBJ2-2|TRBV19|TRBD2|once
TGTGCCAGTAGAGGGACTAGCGGGAGTGTTGGGGAGCTGTTTTTT
CASRGTSGSVGELFF
>TRBJ2-3|TRBV7-9|.|.
TGTGCCAGCAGCCCCTCCCCGACCAGGGATACGGGGTATTTT
CASSPSPTRDTGYF
>TRBJ2-1|TRBV27|TRBD1|.
TGTGCCAGCAGTTCACTCACAGGGGGTAACTACAATGAGCAGTTCTTC
CASSSLTGGNYNEQFF